These 19 T cell receptor beta chains originate from one sample sequenced in a study of OX40 agonist ivuxolimab in advanced cancers. TCRdb keeps only in-frame clones here, not all; method: immunoSEQ multiplex PCR. The sample lists roughly 58,000 clones, around 90% seen once, with under 0.8% in the top ten. The sequenced sample was CD4+ or CD8+ T cells sorted from blood, obtained in a trial of the OX40 agonist ivuxolimab. These receptors all stem from an adult with an advanced solid tumor such as melanoma, head and neck, liver or kidney cancer.

The chain links TRBV18 to TRBJ2-7; no firm D call. CDR3 length: 14 residues. With 5 bases removed from V and 3 bases from J, the gap between germline ends came to 14 bases. The germline CDR1 and CDR2 sequences are KGHSH and LQKENI. Here the CDR3 DNA reads TGTGCCAGCTCATCCGGACCTTCGGGCTACGAGCAGTACTTC. It encodes CASSSGPSGYEQYF. The entire variable domain, with the rest obtained from reference TRBV18 and TRBJ2-7, is as follows: NAGVMQNPRHLVRRRGQEARLRCSPMKGHSHVYWYRQLPEEGLKFMVYLQKENIIDESGMPKERFSAEFPKEGPSILRIQQVVRGDSAAYFCASSSGPSGYEQYFGPGTRLTVT.

The rearrangement joins TRBV10-3 to TRBJ2-7; D uncertain. Germline assignment: CDR1 ENHRY and CDR2 SYGVKD. The CDR3 totals 14 residues. V was cut by 4 bases and J by 2 bases, with 12 bases left in between. The CDR3 DNA reads TGTGCCATCAGTGCCCCCGGAGACCCCTACGAGCAGTACTTC. Its protein product is CAISAPGDPYEQYF.

This clone was found a few times. The V gene is TRBV19, the J gene TRBJ1-2, with 9 bases that match TRBD1. J gave up 6 bases and V 8 bases, and 10 bases lay outside the gene matches. The germline gives CDR1 LNHDA, CDR2 SQIVND (reference sequence). There are 14 residues in the CDR3. The CDR3 is CASRFRDRANGYTF. CDR3 bases: TGTGCCAGTCGATTCCGGGACAGGGCGAATGGCTACACCTTC. Together with reference TRBV19 and TRBJ1-2, the CDR3 gives the full variable domain: DGGITQSPKYLFRKEGQNVTLSCEQNLNHDAMYWYRQDPGQGLRLIYYSQIVNDFQKGDIAEGYSVSREKKESFPLTVTSAQKNPTAFYLCASRFRDRANGYTFGSGTRLTVV.

This chain joins TRBV12-2 and TRBJ2-7. TRBV12-2 is reported as a pseudogene. The CDR3 has 10 residues. CDR3 region: CASRLGEQYF. For the CDR3, the DNA is TGTGCAAGTCGCTTAGGCGAGCAGTACTTC.

This clone was picked up one time. V is TRBV7-3 and J is TRBJ1-2; D uncertain. Trimming shortened V by 2 bases and J by 1 base, and 11 bases separated the two germline ends. CDR3 length: 15 amino acids. The germline gives CDR1 SGHTA, CDR2 FQGTGA. The CDR3 loop is CASSLEGSFNYGYTF. The CDR3 DNA follows: TGTGCCAGCAGCTTAGAGGGCTCTTTTAACTATGGCTACACCTTC.

The rearrangement joins TRBV18 to TRBJ1-1, with D unresolved. Deletions cut 2 bases from V and 5 bases from J, with 6 bases between. The germline CDR1 and CDR2 sequences are KGHSH and LQKENI. CDR3 size: 12 residues. This chain's CDR3 is CASSPTETEAFF. In nucleotides, the CDR3 is TGTGCCAGCTCACCAACAGAAACTGAAGCTTTCTTT.

The CDR3 sequence is CASSDELAAEQFF. In nucleotides, the CDR3 is TGTGCCAGCAGTGATGAACTAGCCGCTGAGCAGTTCTTC. The chain employs TRBV2 and TRBJ2-1, with TRBD2 as a possible D gene (6 bases). V lost 3 bases, J lost 9 bases, and 12 bases lay in between. Germline values: CDR1 SNHLY, CDR2 FYNNEI. The CDR3 extends over 13 amino acids.

This clone was counted once. This chain joins TRBV6-5 and TRBJ1-1; 7 nucleotides match TRBD1. Trimming removed 5 bases from V and 4 bases from J; junction bases left unmatched: 1. Germline values: CDR1 MNHEY, CDR2 SVGAGI. This CDR3 contains 12 residues. CDR3 sequence (DNA): TGTGCCAGCAGTCAGGGGGGCACTGAAGCTTTCTTT. Translating it yields CASSQGGTEAFF.

V gene TRBV15 combines with J gene TRBJ2-1; D is possibly TRBD2 (6 bases). CDR3 length: 14 residues. Per the germline V gene, CDR1 is LNHNV and CDR2 is YYDKDF (reference sequence). Trimming removed 9 bases at V and 5 bases at J, with 17 bases between. The CDR3 nucleotides read TGTGCCACTTCATACCGGGACTCAAACAATGAGCAGTTCTTC. Translation gives CATSYRDSNNEQFF.

V usage is TRBV28 and J usage is TRBJ2-7; 8 nucleotides agree with TRBD1. CDR1 MDHEN and CDR2 SYDVKM come from the germline V gene. This CDR3 is 15 amino acids long. J gave up 3 bases and V 1 base, and 5 bases lay outside the gene matches. CDR3 sequence reads: CASSLSGQASYEQYF. The CDR3 bases are TGTGCCAGCAGTTTATCGGGACAGGCCAGCTACGAGCAGTACTTC.

The chain is built from TRBV9 and TRBJ2-3; the D call may be TRBD1 or TRBD2 (6 bases each). Germline assignment: CDR1 SGDLS and CDR2 YYNGEE. This CDR3 has 13 amino acids. With 4 bases removed from V and 8 bases from J, the gap between germline ends came to 14 bases. The CDR3 region is CASSRGGHGTQYF. In DNA, the CDR3 is TGTGCCAGCAGCCGAGGGGGGCATGGTACGCAGTATTTT.

The chain joins TRBV19 to TRBJ2-3, with 7 bases that match TRBD2. Germline V gene data show CDR1 as LNHDA and CDR2 as SQIVND (reference sequence). This CDR3 comprises 15 residues. The V gene end was trimmed by 5 bases and the J gene end by 2 bases; junction bases not matched to a gene: 7. DNA of the CDR3: TGTGCCAGTAGTTTCGTAGCGGGTAACACAGATACGCAGTATTTT. Residues: CASSFVAGNTDTQYF.

The chain carries TRBV6-1 and TRBJ1-1; D not resolved. The CDR3 is made up of 13 amino acids. With 2 bases removed from V and 11 bases from J, the gap between germline ends came to 15 bases. Germline CDR1 MNHNS, CDR2 SASEGT. The CDR3 region is CASSESRGVGAFF. In DNA, the CDR3 is TGTGCCAGCAGTGAATCCCGTGGGGTGGGGGCTTTCTTT.

The chain has TRBV27 and TRBJ2-7; D not resolved. This CDR3 has 13 residues. Germline lookup yields CDR1 MNHEY and CDR2 SMNVEV (reference sequence). Trimming took 5 bases from V and 9 from J, leaving 17 bases between them. The CDR3 here is CASSEENALRQYF. CDR3 DNA: TGTGCCAGCAGTGAGGAAAACGCATTACGGCAGTACTTC.

V usage is TRBV6-5 and J usage is TRBJ2-5, with D perhaps matching TRBD2 (6 bases). Gene TRBJ2-7 matches the end of the DNA better, so the J call may be wrong. Germline lookup yields CDR1 MNHEY and CDR2 SVGAGI. CDR3 length: 14 amino acids. This CDR3 is CASSYSGGSYEQYF. The CDR3 DNA reads TGTGCCAGCAGTTACTCGGGGGGTTCCTACGAGCAGTACTTC.

V and J are TRBV5-6 and TRBJ1-1; D remains ambiguous. V gave up 5 bases and J gave up 4 bases, with 9 bases separating them. Germline CDR1 and CDR2: SGHDT and YYEEEE. This CDR3 has 12 residues. The CDR3 here is CASSRRFTEAFF. The CDR3, as DNA: TGTGCCAGCAGTCGGAGGTTCACTGAAGCTTTCTTT. The complete variable domain, with remaining parts taken from reference TRBV5-6 and TRBJ1-1, reads DAGVTQSPTHLIKTRGQQVTLRCSPKSGHDTVSWYQQALGQGPQFIFQYYEEEERQRGNFPDRFSGHQFPNYSSELNVNALLLGDSALYLCASSRRFTEAFFGQGTRLTVV.

The chain is built from TRBV2 and TRBJ1-1; 7 nucleotides align to TRBD1. The ends lost 7 bases at V and 5 bases at J; junction bases unmatched: 7. Germline CDR1 and CDR2: SNHLY and FYNNEI. The length of the CDR3 is 13 residues. CDR3 sequence reads: CASISQGGTEAFF. Here the CDR3 DNA reads TGTGCCAGCATCTCTCAGGGGGGGACTGAAGCTTTCTTT. Variable domain in full (rest from reference TRBV2 and TRBJ1-1): EPEVTQTPSHQVTQMGQEVILRCVPISNHLYFYWYRQILGQKVEFLVSFYNNEISEKSEIFDDQFSVERPDGSNFTLKIRSTKLEDSAMYFCASISQGGTEAFFGQGTRLTVV.

The gene calls are TRBV4-2 and TRBJ1-2, with 8 nucleotides matching TRBD1. The V and J ends lost 0 bases and 2 bases, in that order; junction bases with no gene match: 11. CDR3 size: 18 residues. Germline V gene sequence: CDR1 LGHNA, CDR2 YNFKEQ. The CDR3 DNA follows: TGTGCCAGCAGCCAAGATCGGGCAGGGACAGGTTCCAACTATGGCTACACCTTC. As protein: CASSQDRAGTGSNYGYTF.

The J gene is TRBJ2-2, the V gene TRBV10-3, with TRBD2 matching 8 bases. Germline CDR1 is ENHRY and CDR2 is SYGVKD. Losses at the gene ends were 6 bases for V and 6 bases for J; bases not matched to a gene: 3. The CDR3 covers 13 residues. This chain's CDR3 is CAISREGAGELFF. The CDR3 DNA reads as TGTGCCATCAGCCGGGAGGGGGCCGGGGAGCTGTTTTTT.